Below are 29 T cell receptor beta chains sequenced from a single sample in a study of shared clonotypes between healthy human individuals. Sequencing used immunoSEQ multiplex PCR; TCRdb keeps in-frame clones, though not all of them. The sample lists 2,100,000 or so clones; under 97% were seen once. The sequencing input was naive CD4+ T cells sorted from blood. Specified subset: CD45RA+ positively selected. These receptors came from a man aged 18 to 30 in good health.

With regard to this clone: Other DNA sequences within the sample encode an identical CDR3. The gene calls are TRBV28 and TRBJ2-3; D not resolved. The CDR3 is made up of 13 amino acids. V was cut by 7 bases and J by 2 bases, with 10 bases left in between. CDR1 and CDR2 from the germline V gene are MDHEN and SYDVKM. The DNA of the CDR3 is TGTGCCAGCAAGTGGGGTTCCACAGATACGCAGTATTTT. Protein: CASKWGSTDTQYF.

This sequence joins TRBV5-1 and TRBJ1-1, with 7 bases matching TRBD1. Losses at the gene ends were 0 bases for V and 6 bases for J; bases not matched to a gene: 5. Germline lookup yields CDR1 SGHRS and CDR2 YFSETQ. The CDR3 totals 14 residues. The CDR3 DNA sequence: TGCGCCAGCAGCTTGGGCGGACAGGATGCTGAAGCTTTCTTT. Residues: CASSLGGQDAEAFF.

There are a few counts of this clone. V usage is TRBV19 and J usage is TRBJ1-2; 7 positions match TRBD1. Germline V gene data show CDR1 as LNHDA and CDR2 as SQIVND (reference sequence). The J segment lost 4 bases and the V segment lost 5 bases, leaving 10 bases of the junction unmatched. This CDR3 has 15 residues. CDR3 DNA: TGTGCCAGTAGTCAGACCCGGGACAGCCTCTATGGCTACACCTTC. It encodes CASSQTRDSLYGYTF.

This clone was seen only a few times. The chain recombines TRBV5-1 with TRBJ2-2, with 10 positions matching TRBD2. Looked up from germline, CDR1 is SGHRS and CDR2 is YFSETQ. CDR3 length: 16 residues. V gave up 6 bases and J gave up 8 bases; unmatched junction bases: 13. CDR3: CASKEASGSYTGELFF. In nucleotides, the CDR3 is TGCGCCAGCAAAGAAGCTAGCGGGAGCTATACGGGGGAGCTGTTTTTT. Full variable domain (outside the CDR3, taken from reference TRBV5-1 and TRBJ2-2): KAGVTQTPRYLIKTRGQQVTLSCSPISGHRSVSWYQQTPGQGLQFLFEYFSETQRNKGNFPGRFSGRQFSNSRSEMNVSTLELGDSALYLCASKEASGSYTGELFFGEGSRLTVL.

The chain uses TRBV30 and TRBJ1-2; TRBD1 might be the D (5 bases). The CDR3 is 13 amino acids. Germline CDR1 reads GTSNPN; CDR2 reads SVGIG (reference sequence). Trimming left V 3 bases short and J 0 bases short, with 8 bases between. CDR3 sequence: CAWRGRANYGYTF. In nucleotides, the CDR3 is TGTGCCTGGAGGGGGCGAGCTAACTATGGCTACACCTTC.

This chain uses TRBV7-2 with TRBJ1-5, with TRBD1 as a possible D gene (6 bases). Trimming removed 2 bases at V and 7 bases at J, with 12 bases between. This CDR3 is built from 14 residues. Germline CDR1 and CDR2: SGHTA and FQGNSA. CDR3 nucleotide sequence: TGTGCCAGCAGCTTACGGGGGGGCCACCAGCCCCAGCATTTT. Amino acid sequence: CASSLRGGHQPQHF.

This clone was observed once. This sequence joins TRBV2 and TRBJ2-5; 7 bases map to TRBD1. The ends lost 5 bases at V and 7 bases at J; junction bases unmatched: 7. CDR1 and CDR2 from the germline V gene are SNHLY and FYNNEI. The CDR3 runs to 13 residues. The CDR3 is CASSTDRAGTQYF. CDR3 nucleotides: TGTGCCAGCAGTACCGACAGGGCGGGGACCCAGTACTTC.

The V call is TRBV6-5, the J call TRBJ1-2; no reliable D call. V lost 0 bases and J 5 bases, leaving 13 bases between the germline ends. CDR3 size: 15 residues. CDR1 is MNHEY and CDR2 is SVGAGI in the germline V gene. This CDR3 reads CASSYSYDFGYGYTF. The CDR3 DNA sequence: TGTGCCAGCAGTTACTCGTATGATTTCGGGTATGGCTACACCTTC.

This chain links TRBV6-5 with TRBJ1-3; maybe TRBD1 (6 bases). V was shortened by 8 bases and J by 0 bases, with 11 bases between the two germline ends. The CDR3 has 14 residues. Germline CDR1 MNHEY, CDR2 SVGAGI. The CDR3 DNA sequence: TGTGCCAGCGGACAGCCCGTCTCTGGAAACACCATATATTTT. Translating it yields CASGQPVSGNTIYF.

The chain has TRBV6-5 and TRBJ2-6; possibly TRBD1 or TRBD2 for D (6 bases each). CDR3 size: 15 residues. The V gene's germline CDR1 is MNHEY and CDR2 SVGAGI. V shed 8 bases and J shed 2 bases, with 13 bases lying between them. The CDR3 DNA is TGTGCCAGCTCAGGGGACTGGGCTGGGGCCAACGTCCTGACTTTC. It encodes CASSGDWAGANVLTF.

This clone was picked up a small number of times. The chain is built from TRBV30 and TRBJ2-7; TRBD2 matches 13 bases. This CDR3 is built from 14 residues. Germline CDR1 is GTSNPN and CDR2 is SVGIG (reference sequence). V lost 7 bases to trimming and J lost 1 base; unmatched junction nucleotides: 4. CDR3 amino acids: CASSGLAGSYEQYF. The CDR3 region has the DNA TGTGCCTCATCGGGACTAGCGGGGTCCTACGAGCAGTACTTC.

The chain is built from TRBV29-1 and TRBJ2-1, with 14 bases matching TRBD2. CDR3 length equals 15 residues. CDR1 and CDR2 (germline): SQVTM, ANQGSEA. Germline trimming cut 7 bases from V and 7 bases from J; bases unmatched to any gene: 9. DNA of the CDR3: TGCAGCGCCAGGACTAGCGGGGGGCCTCGGAATGAGCAGTTCTTC. Amino acids: CSARTSGGPRNEQFF.

The chain recombines TRBV5-1 with TRBJ1-1; the D gene is possibly TRBD1 (5 bases). From germline, CDR1 is SGHRS and CDR2 YFSETQ. This CDR3 has 13 amino acids. The V and J ends lost 6 bases and 5 bases respectively, with 14 bases between them. The DNA for the CDR3 is TGCGCCAGCAACCCTCCGGGGCGGACTGAAGCTTTCTTT. It codes for CASNPPGRTEAFF.

V and J are TRBV28 and TRBJ1-2; TRBD1 matches 7 bases. Germline V gene data show CDR1 as MDHEN and CDR2 as SYDVKM. The CDR3 has 17 residues. V gave up 3 bases and J gave up 5 bases; unmatched junction bases: 15. CDR3 coding DNA: TGTGCCAGCAGTTTTCCCCCCTCATTAGGGGGCGAGTATGGCTACACCTTC. As protein: CASSFPPSLGGEYGYTF.

This clone was picked up a small number of times. The chain joins TRBV7-2 to TRBJ2-7, with D hard to call. The CDR3 totals 12 residues. Per germline, CDR1 SGHTA and CDR2 FQGNSA. The germline V and J ends were trimmed by 5 bases and 4 bases, with 9 bases remaining between them. In nucleotides, the CDR3 is TGTGCCAGCAGCGCCGACCGGTACGAGCAGTACTTC. It codes for CASSADRYEQYF.

The chain employs TRBV7-2 and TRBJ2-1; 13 nucleotides agree with TRBD2. In germline, CDR1 is SGHTA, CDR2 FQGNSA. The CDR3 is 14 residues long. Trimming cost V 4 bases and J 7 bases; bases outside gene matches: 1. Here the CDR3 reads CASSSTSGRNEQFF. As DNA, the CDR3 is TGTGCCAGCAGCTCGACTAGCGGGAGGAATGAGCAGTTCTTC.

The chain links TRBV15 to TRBJ2-6; tentative D call: TRBD1 (5 bases). Deletions cut 3 bases from V and 2 bases from J, with 8 bases between. CDR1 LNHNV and CDR2 YYDKDF come from the germline V gene (reference sequence). The CDR3 has 15 amino acids. The CDR3 reads CATSRKTAGANVLTF. The CDR3 nucleotides are TGTGCCACCAGCAGGAAGACAGCTGGGGCCAACGTCCTGACTTTC. Together with reference TRBV15 and TRBJ2-6, the CDR3 gives the full variable domain: DAMVIQNPRYQVTQFGKPVTLSCSQTLNHNVMYWYQQKSSQAPKLLFHYYDKDFNNEADTPDNFQSRRPNTSFCFLDIRSPGLGDTAMYLCATSRKTAGANVLTFGAGSRLTVL.

J is TRBJ1-6 and V is TRBV6-6; 7 bases fit TRBD1. The CDR3 has 14 residues. V was pared by 5 bases and J by 9 bases, with 7 bases of the junction left unmatched. Germline values: CDR1 MNHNY, CDR2 SVGAGI (reference sequence). As DNA, the CDR3 is TGTGCCAGCAGTCGAGGGACAGAACTTTCACCCCTCCACTTT. Protein sequence: CASSRGTELSPLHF.

The chain links TRBV6-1 to TRBJ2-7; D gene uncertain. CDR1 MNHNS and CDR2 SASEGT come from the germline V gene. This CDR3 has 11 residues. V lost 6 bases and J lost 3, with 6 bases in between. The CDR3 loop is CASSVIYEQYF. The DNA of the CDR3 is TGTGCCAGCAGCGTCATCTACGAGCAGTACTTC.

The CDR3 DNA follows: TGTGCCTGGAGTCCAGCGACTTTGAACACTGAAGCTTTCTTT. Protein product: CAWSPATLNTEAFF. The chain combines TRBV30 with TRBJ1-1, with no clear D. The germline V and J ends were trimmed by 2 bases and 0 bases, with 10 bases remaining between them. The germline V gene encodes CDR1 GTSNPN and CDR2 SVGIG (reference sequence). CDR3 length: 14 residues.

A single count supports this clone. The chain couples TRBV29-1 to TRBJ2-1; weak D call: TRBD1 (5 bases). The V end lost 4 bases, the J end lost 0 bases, and 13 bases lay between the germline ends. Looked up from germline, CDR1 is SQVTM and CDR2 is ANQGSEA. The CDR3 has 15 amino acids. The CDR3: CSVGGALSSYNEQFF. CDR3 nucleotides: TGCAGCGTTGGGGGCGCTCTCAGCTCCTACAATGAGCAGTTCTTC.

This chain links TRBV30 with TRBJ1-1; 7 bases align to TRBD1. Germline lookup yields CDR1 GTSNPN and CDR2 SVGIG (reference sequence). Germline trimming cut 4 bases from V and 11 bases from J; bases unmatched to any gene: 7. This CDR3 comprises 11 residues. The CDR3 loop is CAWILTGAAFF. In DNA, the CDR3 is TGTGCCTGGATTTTAACAGGGGCGGCTTTCTTT.

The V gene is TRBV30, the J gene TRBJ2-7; a possible D gene is TRBD2 (5 bases). V dropped 1 base and J dropped 2 bases, with 9 bases sitting between them. The CDR3 is 13 residues long. CDR1 is GTSNPN and CDR2 is SVGIG in the germline V gene (reference sequence). CDR3 coding DNA: TGTGCCTGGAGTGGAGGGTTCGCCTACGAGCAGTACTTC. Encoded protein: CAWSGGFAYEQYF.

V and J are TRBV7-8 and TRBJ1-4, with TRBD1 identical over 10 bases. V gave up 5 bases and J gave up 8 bases; unmatched junction bases: 11. The length of the CDR3 is 16 residues. Germline V CDR1 and CDR2: SGHVS, FQNEAQ. The CDR3 here is CASSLLSTGGAEKLFF. CDR3 DNA: TGTGCCAGCAGCCTCCTCTCGACAGGGGGCGCAGAAAAACTGTTTTTT. Looking up the rest from reference TRBV7-8 and TRBJ1-4 gives the full variable domain: GAGVSQSPRYKVAKRGQDVALRCDPISGHVSLFWYQQALGQGPEFLTYFQNEAQLDKSGLPSDRFFAERPEGSVSTLKIQRTQQEDSAVYLCASSLLSTGGAEKLFFGSGTQLSVL.

This chain joins TRBV5-6 and TRBJ2-2, with no clear D. There are 16 residues in the CDR3. V was shortened by 2 bases and J by 3 bases, with 14 bases between the two germline ends. The germline CDR1 and CDR2 sequences are SGHDT and YYEEEE. CDR3 coding DNA: TGTGCCAGCAGCTTCGACACCGCGCCTTACACCGGGGAGCTGTTTTTT. Protein product: CASSFDTAPYTGELFF.

V gene TRBV7-9 combines with J gene TRBJ2-7; D is uncertain. V lost 5 bases to trimming and J lost 3 bases, with 14 bases between them. The CDR3 contains 14 residues. Looked up from germline, CDR1 is SEHNR and CDR2 is FQNEAQ (reference sequence). CDR3 DNA sequence: TGTGCCAGCAGCCCCCAAGACTTGGGCTACGAGCAGTACTTC. It is translated as CASSPQDLGYEQYF.

V usage is TRBV2 and J usage is TRBJ1-2, with D possibly being TRBD1 (5 bases). V was cut by 4 bases and J by 1 base, with 10 bases left in between. CDR1 and CDR2 (germline): SNHLY, FYNNEI. CDR3 length: 14 amino acids. This CDR3 reads CASSALGRNYGYTF. The CDR3 region has the DNA TGTGCCAGCAGTGCTCTGGGACGTAACTATGGCTACACCTTC.

This clone appeared a few times. CDR3 sequence reads: CASSLVGTGAHEQYF. DNA of the CDR3: TGTGCCAGCAGCTTGGTAGGGACAGGGGCCCACGAGCAGTACTTC. The rearrangement joins TRBV5-4 to TRBJ2-7; 10 nucleotides match TRBD1. CDR1 is SGHNT and CDR2 is YYREEE in the germline V gene (reference sequence). Trimming removed 0 bases from V and 5 bases from J; junction bases left unmatched: 5. This CDR3 contains 15 residues.

This rearrangement joins TRBV6-5 to TRBJ1-2; a weak D match, TRBD1 (6 bases). This CDR3 contains 15 residues. Germline CDR1 MNHEY, CDR2 SVGAGI. V was trimmed by 4 bases and J by 2 bases, leaving 14 bases between them. The CDR3 spells CASSSERTGNYGYTF. The CDR3 DNA sequence: TGTGCCAGCAGTTCGGAGCGTACAGGGAACTATGGCTACACCTTC.